This T cell receptor (beta chain) stems from a study of blood T cell repertoires in COVID-19. The wider study: Collection of acute and convalescent COVID-19 samples took place in the United States, Italy and Spain. T cells, B-cell-depleted T cells, or PBMCs supplied cDNA or gDNA.

CDR1 and CDR2 from the germline V gene are SGDLS and YYNGEE. The CDR3 runs 15 residues. V was shortened by 5 bases and J by 5 bases, with 20 bases between the two germline ends. Original methodology: Reference gene primer amplification gave estimated nucleated cell counts. The method was immunoSEQ multiplex PCR; TCRdb's version includes in-frame clones alone and lacks a portion of them. V and J calls plus clone size are reproduced from that table; the DNA served to infer D and trimming. The table has approximately 50,000 clones, over 75% seen once. This sequence was found in a human donor in a cohort sampled during active COVID-19. The chain couples TRBV9 to TRBJ2-7; TRBD2 is a possible D gene (9 bases). The sample comprised peripheral blood. CDR3 DNA sequence: TGTGCCAGCAGTTCAGGGGGCGGGAGGGATAACGAGCAGTACTTC. This translates into CASSSGGGRDNEQYF. The entire variable domain, with the rest obtained from reference TRBV9 and TRBJ2-7, is as follows: DSGVTQTPKHLITATGQRVTLRCSPRSGDLSVYWYQQSLDQGLQFLIQYYNGEERAKGNILERFSAQQFPDLHSELNLSSLELGDSALYFCASSSGGGRDNEQYFGPGTRLTVT.